These 25 T cell receptor beta chains were sequenced from one sample in a study of T cell responses to AZD1222 COVID-19 vaccine. This table comes from immunoSEQ multiplex PCR, and its TCRdb copy is limited to in-frame clones, with some not included. The sample consists of 150,000 to 200,000 clones, approximately 90% of them appearing once. Sequenced here: peripheral blood, sampled on day 0 of AZD1222 vaccination. Receptors were obtained from an adult in good health.

This rearrangement joins TRBV19 to TRBJ1-5; perhaps TRBD1 as D (5 bases). The V gene lost 6 bases and the J gene lost 0 bases, with 18 bases spanning the gap. CDR3 length: 17 residues. The germline gives CDR1 LNHDA, CDR2 SQIVND (reference sequence). The CDR3 here is CASSDWDGGYSNQPQHF. The CDR3 DNA sequence: TGTGCCAGTAGCGACTGGGACGGAGGTTATAGCAATCAGCCCCAGCATTTT. Full variable domain (missing parts from reference TRBV19 and TRBJ1-5): DGGITQSPKYLFRKEGQNVTLSCEQNLNHDAMYWYRQDPGQGLRLIYYSQIVNDFQKGDIAEGYSVSREKKESFPLTVTSAQKNPTAFYLCASSDWDGGYSNQPQHFGDGTRLSIL.

The CDR3 is CASLGGTNTEAFF. The CDR3 DNA follows: TGTGCCAGCCTCGGGGGGACTAACACTGAAGCTTTCTTT. The rearrangement links TRBV27 to TRBJ1-1; tentative D call: TRBD1 (5 bases). The CDR3 has 13 residues. The V end lost 8 bases, the J end lost 2 bases, and 12 bases lay between the germline ends. CDR1 and CDR2 from the germline V gene are MNHEY and SMNVEV (reference sequence).

This clone turned up a few times. The chain couples TRBV4-1 to TRBJ2-7, with a tentative D call TRBD2 (7 bases). Germline assignment: CDR1 MGHRA and CDR2 YSYEKL. V lost 2 bases to trimming and J lost 5 bases, with 16 bases between them. This CDR3 has 15 amino acids. The CDR3 nucleotides read TGCGCCAGCAGCCAAAGGGCGGGGGCGCCGGACGAGCAGTACTTC. Its translation is CASSQRAGAPDEQYF.

V gene TRBV21-1 combines with J gene TRBJ2-3; the table's D gene call, TRBD1, was not cross checked with the DNA. TRBV21-1 is described as a pseudogene. The CDR3 runs 17 residues. CDR3 DNA sequence: TGTGCCAGCAGCAAAGGGGACAGAGTCAGCCCCACAGATACGCAGTATTTT. This sequence encodes CASSKGDRVSPTDTQYF.

V is TRBV6-6 and J is TRBJ2-7; 8 positions agree with TRBD2. With 4 bases clipped from V and 5 bases from J, the junction kept 13 bases outside the gene matches. Germline lookup yields CDR1 MNHNY and CDR2 SVGAGI (reference sequence). The CDR3 is made up of 16 amino acids. The CDR3: CASSSGGGPYAHEQYF. The DNA for the CDR3 is TGTGCCAGCAGTTCCGGGGGGGGTCCCTACGCCCACGAGCAGTACTTC.

The gene calls are TRBV5-1 and TRBJ2-3; TRBD2 agrees at 10 bases. The CDR3 contains 16 residues. The V gene end was trimmed by 2 bases and the J gene end by 5 bases; junction bases not matched to a gene: 8. CDR1 is SGHRS, CDR2 YFSETQ, per germline. In DNA form, the CDR3 reads TGCGCCAGCAGCTTATGGATAGCGGGAGGTGGAGATACGCAGTATTTT. This encodes CASSLWIAGGGDTQYF.

The chain employs TRBV9 and TRBJ2-7; TRBD1 might be the D (6 bases). The CDR3 is 13 amino acids. Germline V gene data show CDR1 as SGDLS and CDR2 as YYNGEE. V lost 4 bases to trimming and J lost 6 bases, with 14 bases between them. CDR3 sequence reads: CASSPLSGVEQYF. The CDR3 coding sequence is TGTGCCAGCAGCCCCCTATCAGGGGTCGAGCAGTACTTC.

This chain joins TRBV6-5 and TRBJ2-3; a possible D gene is TRBD2 (5 bases). This CDR3 is 15 amino acids long. Germline V CDR1 and CDR2: MNHEY, SVGAGI. V lost 6 bases and J lost 2, with 15 bases in between. The CDR3 loop reads CASSDQRIHTDTQYF. The CDR3 nucleotides read TGTGCCAGCAGCGACCAGCGGATCCACACAGATACGCAGTATTTT.

The V gene is TRBV11-2, the J gene TRBJ1-1; D not certain. The V gene's germline CDR1 is SGHAT and CDR2 FQNNGV. Trimming removed 0 bases from V and 8 bases from J, with 16 bases in between. CDR3 length equals 15 residues. CDR3 loop: CASSLDLVRMAEAFF. In DNA, the CDR3 is TGTGCCAGCAGCTTAGATCTGGTGAGGATGGCGGAAGCTTTCTTT.

The chain recombines TRBV7-2 with TRBJ2-7; possibly TRBD1 for D (5 bases). The CDR3 has 15 amino acids. Trimming cost V 1 base and J 7 bases, with 17 bases left between them. Germline V lookup: CDR1 SGHTA, CDR2 FQGNSA. For the CDR3, the DNA is TGTGCCAGCAGCTTAGTCTATCAGGGTCCGGGTGAGCAGTACTTC. Protein: CASSLVYQGPGEQYF. The full variable domain, rest sourced from reference TRBV7-2 and TRBJ2-7, is GAGVSQSPSNKVTEKGKDVELRCDPISGHTALYWYRQSLGQGLEFLIYFQGNSAPDKSGLPSDRFSAERTGGSVSTLTIQRTQQEDSAVYLCASSLVYQGPGEQYFGPGTRLTVT.

This clone was seen a single time. This sequence joins TRBV11-2 and TRBJ2-5, with TRBD2 identical over 7 bases. The CDR3 contains 16 residues. Germline trimming cut 3 bases from V and 5 bases from J; bases unmatched to any gene: 12. CDR1 and CDR2 from the germline V gene are SGHAT and FQNNGV. DNA for the CDR3: TGTGCCAGCAGCTTGGTTTTTCAGGGCGGGAGCGAGACCCAGTACTTC. Translated: CASSLVFQGGSETQYF.

The chain carries TRBV28 and TRBJ1-2; no clear D. V gave up 3 bases and J gave up 7 bases, with 6 bases separating them. This CDR3 region has 11 residues. The germline gives CDR1 MDHEN, CDR2 SYDVKM. The CDR3 here is CASSLAGGYTF. For the CDR3, the DNA is TGTGCCAGCAGTTTGGCGGGTGGCTACACCTTC.

The genes are TRBV9 and TRBJ1-5; 9 nucleotides line up with TRBD1. CDR1 SGDLS and CDR2 YYNGEE come from the germline V gene. V lost 4 bases to trimming and J lost 3 bases; unmatched junction nucleotides: 5. CDR3 length equals 15 residues. The CDR3 here is CASSWGTGNNQPQHF. The CDR3 DNA reads TGTGCCAGCAGCTGGGGGACAGGGAACAATCAGCCCCAGCATTTT.

This clone was recorded only once. The rearrangement links TRBV28 to TRBJ1-1; D is possibly TRBD1 (6 bases). CDR1 and CDR2 from the germline V gene are MDHEN and SYDVKM. V was clipped by 7 bases and J by 4 bases, with 7 bases between them. This CDR3 spans 11 amino acids. The CDR3 coding sequence is TGTGCCAGCACGGGGGCCACTGAAGCTTTCTTT. Encoded protein: CASTGATEAFF.

V gene TRBV24-1 combines with J gene TRBJ2-1, with TRBD2 matching 10 bases. Per the germline V gene, CDR1 is KGHDR and CDR2 is SFDVKD. Trimming cost V 2 bases and J 7 bases; bases outside gene matches: 7. The CDR3 sequence is 16 residues long. Here the CDR3 DNA reads TGTGCCACCAGTGATTCTAGCGGGAGAGGGGGTAATGAGCAGTTCTTC. This translates into CATSDSSGRGGNEQFF.

This clone occurred a few times. CDR3 sequence: CASSKGLAGWGTQYF. The CDR3 region has the DNA TGTGCCAGCAGCAAAGGACTAGCGGGATGGGGTACGCAGTATTTT. J is TRBJ2-3 and V is TRBV21-1; the table's D call TRBD2 went unverified against the DNA. TRBV21-1 is classified as a pseudogene. CDR3 size: 15 residues.

The chain couples TRBV5-1 to TRBJ1-6; D unresolved. The germline CDR1 and CDR2 sequences are SGHRS and YFSETQ. CDR3 length: 16 amino acids. V was pared by 2 bases and J by 5 bases, with 14 bases between. This CDR3 reads CASSFGRPENNSPLHF. The CDR3 DNA reads as TGCGCCAGCAGCTTTGGCCGACCCGAAAATAATTCACCCCTCCACTTT.

CDR3 DNA: TGTGCCTGGACTACCGACCCCCCGGAAAAACTGTTTTTT. Its protein product is CAWTTDPPEKLFF. The J gene is TRBJ1-4, the V gene TRBV30; no clear D gene. CDR1 is GTSNPN, CDR2 SVGIG, per germline (reference sequence). The CDR3 sequence is 13 residues long. The V end was cut by 4 bases, the J end by 8 bases, with 14 bases between. Full variable domain (outside the CDR3, taken from reference TRBV30 and TRBJ1-4): SQTIHQWPATLVQPVGSPLSLECTVEGTSNPNLYWYRQAAGRGLQLLFYSVGIGQISSEVPQNLSASRPQDRQFILSSKKLLLSDSGFYLCAWTTDPPEKLFFGSGTQLSVL.

The chain recombines TRBV4-2 with TRBJ2-3, with a tentative D call TRBD1 (6 bases). This CDR3 is built from 15 residues. In germline, CDR1 is LGHNA, CDR2 YNFKEQ. The V and J ends lost 5 bases and 2 bases respectively, with 14 bases between them. CDR3 nucleotides: TGTGCCAGCAGCGAAGGGGGTCTAGCCACAGATACGCAGTATTTT. Residues: CASSEGGLATDTQYF.

The V gene is TRBV24-1, the J gene TRBJ2-7, with 7 bases identical to TRBD1. The junction had 2 bases not matched to a gene; V was cut back by 0 bases and J by 7 bases. Germline-derived CDR1 and CDR2 are KGHDR and SFDVKD. The CDR3 loop spans 13 amino acids. The CDR3: CATSDLDRDEQYF. The CDR3 nucleotides read TGTGCCACCAGTGATTTGGACAGGGATGAGCAGTACTTC.

The V gene is TRBV10-3, the J gene TRBJ2-1; 12 bases fit TRBD1. The CDR3 contains 17 residues. The V gene's germline CDR1 is ENHRY and CDR2 SYGVKD. Germline trimming cut 0 bases from V and 6 bases from J; bases unmatched to any gene: 6. CDR3 DNA sequence: TGTGCCATCAGTGAGTCGATAGGGACAGGGGGCGGCAATGAGCAGTTCTTC. Protein product: CAISESIGTGGGNEQFF.

Here the CDR3 DNA reads TGCGCCAGCAGCCTGGCGGGGACTAGCGGGACCGGGGAGCTGTTTTTT. Translated, it gives CASSLAGTSGTGELFF. V is TRBV5-1 and J is TRBJ2-2; 12 bases map to TRBD2. The trim removed 4 bases at V and 5 bases at J, leaving 6 bases unmatched. The CDR3 consists of 16 residues. From germline, CDR1 is SGHRS and CDR2 YFSETQ.

J is TRBJ1-2 and V is TRBV28; tentatively, D is TRBD1 (5 bases). The CDR3 has 13 residues. Germline-derived CDR1 and CDR2 are MDHEN and SYDVKM. Trimming removed 2 bases from V and 8 bases from J, with 12 bases in between. The CDR3 DNA reads as TGTGCCAGCAGTTTAAATAGGGGAGGAGGCTACACCTTC. It codes for CASSLNRGGGYTF.

This clone was observed a handful of times. Other DNA sequences in this sample translate to the same CDR3. The chain couples TRBV5-4 to TRBJ2-3; 8 bases agree with TRBD2. Germline V lookup: CDR1 SGHNT, CDR2 YYREEE (reference sequence). V trimming: 5 bases; J trimming: 0 bases; junction bases outside the gene matches: 8. The CDR3 is 16 residues long. This CDR3 reads CASRYGLAPSTDTQYF. CDR3 DNA sequence: TGTGCCAGCAGATACGGACTAGCTCCTAGCACAGATACGCAGTATTTT.

V and J are TRBV19 and TRBJ1-2, with D perhaps TRBD1 (5 bases). This CDR3 is built from 13 residues. Trimming cost V 3 bases and J 1 base, with 6 bases left between them. Germline CDR1 is LNHDA and CDR2 is SQIVND (reference sequence). DNA of the CDR3: TGTGCCAGTAGTATGACAGATAACTATGGCTACACCTTC. Translating it yields CASSMTDNYGYTF.